This TCR beta chain was recorded in a study of post-analysis software for immune sequencing data. Study results and limitations: Roughly five TRBV segments appeared more often in patients than in controls, and TRBV5-6, TRBV5-1 and TRBV20-1 were among these.

This clonotype appeared a few times. The antigen is not known. V shed 1 base and J shed 0 bases, with 5 bases lying between them. This CDR3 is 13 amino acids long. Per the germline V gene, CDR1 is DFQATT and CDR2 is SNEGSKA (reference sequence). Unique molecular identifiers were carried by the TCR beta cDNA libraries. Each CDR3 protein gets one entry after TCRdb re-called the PCR reads with MiXCR. The repertoire consists of 800,000 to 950,000 distinct CDR3 sequences, with approximately 53% occurring once and the leading ten covering roughly 4.4%. V usage is TRBV20-1 and J usage is TRBJ2-3; D is unclear. The clonotype originates from a girl aged 10-17 years with multiple sclerosis. Sequencing used blood. The CDR3 sequence is CSARVRSTDTQYF. In DNA, the CDR3 is TGCAGTGCTAGAGTTAGAAGCACAGATACGCAGTATTTT.